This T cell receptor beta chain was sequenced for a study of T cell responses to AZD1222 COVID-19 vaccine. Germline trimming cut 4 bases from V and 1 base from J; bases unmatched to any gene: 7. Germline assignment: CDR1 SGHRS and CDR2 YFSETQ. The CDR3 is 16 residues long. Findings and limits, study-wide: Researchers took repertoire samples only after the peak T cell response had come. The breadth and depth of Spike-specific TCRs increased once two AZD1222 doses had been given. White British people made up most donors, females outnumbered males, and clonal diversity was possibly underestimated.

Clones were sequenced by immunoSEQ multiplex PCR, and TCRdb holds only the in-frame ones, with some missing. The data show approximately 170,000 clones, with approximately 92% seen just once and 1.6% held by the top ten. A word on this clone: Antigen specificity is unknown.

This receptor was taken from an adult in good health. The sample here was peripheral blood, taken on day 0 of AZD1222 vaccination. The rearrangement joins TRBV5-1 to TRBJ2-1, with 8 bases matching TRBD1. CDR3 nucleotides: TGCGCCAGCAGCCCAGGGGGCGGCTCTTCCTACAATGAGCAGTTCTTC. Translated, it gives CASSPGGGSSYNEQFF.